The 3 T cell receptor beta chains listed next were all sequenced from one sample in a study of T cell responses to AZD1222 COVID-19 vaccine. The data were produced by immunoSEQ multiplex PCR, yet TCRdb's version contains in-frame clones alone and is incomplete. This sample has around 140,000 clones, with 85% to 95% found just once. The sample was peripheral blood, taken on day 0 of AZD1222 vaccination. All receptors derive from an adult in good health.

J is TRBJ1-5 and V is TRBV2; 7 bases match TRBD1. This CDR3 has 14 residues. The V and J ends lost 9 bases and 4 bases, in that order; junction bases with no gene match: 9. Germline V gene lookup returns CDR1 SNHLY and CDR2 FYNNEI. This CDR3 reads CASQSEDRNQPQHF. The CDR3 DNA reads as TGTGCCAGTCAGAGTGAGGACAGGAATCAGCCCCAGCATTTT.

The chain couples TRBV2 to TRBJ1-1; TRBD1 matches at 7 bases. Per germline, CDR1 SNHLY and CDR2 FYNNEI. The junction had 8 bases not matched to a gene; V was cut back by 5 bases and J by 2 bases. The CDR3 loop spans 15 amino acids. The chain's CDR3 is CASSTRTGGNTEAFF. In DNA form, the CDR3 reads TGTGCCAGCAGTACACGGACAGGAGGTAACACTGAAGCTTTCTTT. Looking up the rest from reference TRBV2 and TRBJ1-1 gives the full variable domain: EPEVTQTPSHQVTQMGQEVILRCVPISNHLYFYWYRQILGQKVEFLVSFYNNEISEKSEIFDDQFSVERPDGSNFTLKIRSTKLEDSAMYFCASSTRTGGNTEAFFGQGTRLTVV.

The chain has TRBV18 and TRBJ1-2; no firm D call. CDR1 is KGHSH, CDR2 LQKENI, per germline. The CDR3 is 13 residues long. The germline V and J ends were trimmed by 1 base and 6 bases, with 9 bases remaining between them. The CDR3 bases are TGTGCCAGCTCACCACAGGGAGAGAATGGCTACACCTTC. This sequence encodes CASSPQGENGYTF.